This T cell receptor (beta chain) comes out of a study of blood T cells in healthy people across ages. The wider study: Per two T cells, about one barcoded beta molecule was captured through template switching.

Every donor contributed approximately 10 milliliters of peripheral blood by blood draw. The study, taken as a whole, reports: Across the age range, TCR beta diversity per million T cells fell in a roughly linear way. TCR beta diversity was tightly associated with the proportion of naive T cells.

The J segment lost 2 bases and the V segment lost 2 bases, leaving 5 bases of the junction unmatched. The CDR3 spans 16 residues. Germline-derived CDR1 and CDR2 are MNHEY and SVGAGI. Sample-barcoded 5' priming and a J-beta primer mix drove a second PCR of roughly 7 to 11 cycles. Each CDR3 protein gets one entry after TCRdb re-called the 5' RACE reads with MiXCR. Among some 790,000 distinct CDR3 sequences, around 30% were seen once, and the ten largest hold around 15%. Concerning this clonotype: Its target is not known.

Sequenced material: blood. The V call is TRBV6-5, the J call TRBJ2-3; 9 bases align to TRBD1. The TCR originated in a woman aged 80 or older in good health. The CDR3 coding sequence is TGTGCCAGCAGTTACACGACAGGGGGTTTCACAGATACGCAGTATTTT. It translates to CASSYTTGGFTDTQYF.